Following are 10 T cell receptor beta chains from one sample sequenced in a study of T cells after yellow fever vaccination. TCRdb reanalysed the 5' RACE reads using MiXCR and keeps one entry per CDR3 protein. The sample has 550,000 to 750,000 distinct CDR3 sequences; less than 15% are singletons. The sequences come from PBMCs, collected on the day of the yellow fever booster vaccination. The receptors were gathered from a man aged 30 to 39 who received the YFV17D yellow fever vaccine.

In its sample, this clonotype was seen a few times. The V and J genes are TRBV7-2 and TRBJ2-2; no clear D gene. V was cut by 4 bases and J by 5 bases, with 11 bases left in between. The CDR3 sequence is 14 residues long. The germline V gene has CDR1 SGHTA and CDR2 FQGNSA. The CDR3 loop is CASSSTWRTGELFF. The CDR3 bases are TGTGCCAGCAGCTCTACCTGGCGGACCGGGGAGCTGTTTTTT.

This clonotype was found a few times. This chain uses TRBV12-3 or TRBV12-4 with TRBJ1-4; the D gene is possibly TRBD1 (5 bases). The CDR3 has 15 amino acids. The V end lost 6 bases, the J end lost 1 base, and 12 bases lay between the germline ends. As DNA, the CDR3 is TGTGCCAGCAGCGGGGGGTATGAAACTAATGAAAAACTGTTTTTT. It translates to CASSGGYETNEKLFF.

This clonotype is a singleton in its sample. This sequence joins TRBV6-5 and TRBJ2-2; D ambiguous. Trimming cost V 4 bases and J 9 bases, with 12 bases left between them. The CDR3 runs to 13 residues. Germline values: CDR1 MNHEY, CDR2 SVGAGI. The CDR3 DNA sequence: TGTGCCAGCAGTTCCCAGGAATCCAGGGAGCTGTTTTTT. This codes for CASSSQESRELFF.

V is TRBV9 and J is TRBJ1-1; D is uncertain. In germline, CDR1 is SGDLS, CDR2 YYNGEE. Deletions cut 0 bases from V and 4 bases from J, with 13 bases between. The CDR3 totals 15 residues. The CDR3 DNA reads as TGTGCCAGCAGCGTAGCTGGAGGGATGAGCACTGAAGCTTTCTTT. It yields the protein CASSVAGGMSTEAFF.

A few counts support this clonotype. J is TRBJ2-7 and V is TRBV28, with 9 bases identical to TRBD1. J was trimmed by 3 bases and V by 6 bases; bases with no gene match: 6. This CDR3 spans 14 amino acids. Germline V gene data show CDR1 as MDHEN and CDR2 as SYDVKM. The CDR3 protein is CASRYRGPSYEQYF. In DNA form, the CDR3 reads TGTGCCAGCAGGTACAGGGGGCCCAGCTACGAGCAGTACTTC. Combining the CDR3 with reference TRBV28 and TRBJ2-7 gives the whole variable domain DVKVTQSSRYLVKRTGEKVFLECVQDMDHENMFWYRQDPGLGLRLIYFSYDVKMKEKGDIPEGYSVSREKKERFSLILESASTNQTSMYLCASRYRGPSYEQYFGPGTRLTVT.

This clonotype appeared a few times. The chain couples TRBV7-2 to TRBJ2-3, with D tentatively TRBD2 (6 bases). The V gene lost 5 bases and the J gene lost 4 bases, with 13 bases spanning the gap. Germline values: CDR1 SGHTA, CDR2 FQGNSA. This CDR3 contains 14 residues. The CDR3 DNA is TGTGCCAGCAGCGCGCACACTAGCCCAGATACGCAGTATTTT. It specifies CASSAHTSPDTQYF.

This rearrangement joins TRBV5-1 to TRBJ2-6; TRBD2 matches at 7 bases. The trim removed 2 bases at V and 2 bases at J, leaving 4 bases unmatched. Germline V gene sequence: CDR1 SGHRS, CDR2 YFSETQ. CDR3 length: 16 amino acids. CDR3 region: CASSFGGEAGANVLTF. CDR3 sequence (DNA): TGCGCCAGCAGCTTTGGGGGGGAGGCTGGGGCCAACGTCCTGACTTTC. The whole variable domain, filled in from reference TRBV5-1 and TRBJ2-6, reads KAGVTQTPRYLIKTRGQQVTLSCSPISGHRSVSWYQQTPGQGLQFLFEYFSETQRNKGNFPGRFSGRQFSNSRSEMNVSTLELGDSALYLCASSFGGEAGANVLTFGAGSRLTVL.

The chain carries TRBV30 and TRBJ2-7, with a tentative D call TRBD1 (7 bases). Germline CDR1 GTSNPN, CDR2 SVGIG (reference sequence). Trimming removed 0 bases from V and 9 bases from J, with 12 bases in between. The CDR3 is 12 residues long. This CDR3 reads CAWSVQGGTQYF. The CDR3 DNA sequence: TGTGCCTGGAGTGTCCAGGGGGGCACGCAGTACTTC.

The CDR3 loop is CASSQEFLAGAGNEQFF. CDR3 DNA: TGCGCCAGCAGCCAAGAGTTCCTAGCGGGAGCTGGTAATGAGCAGTTCTTC. The chain carries TRBV4-3 and TRBJ2-1; 10 positions match TRBD2. The CDR3 is 17 amino acids. Germline trimming cut 0 bases from V and 7 bases from J; bases unmatched to any gene: 9. Germline-derived CDR1 and CDR2 are LGHNA and YSLEER.

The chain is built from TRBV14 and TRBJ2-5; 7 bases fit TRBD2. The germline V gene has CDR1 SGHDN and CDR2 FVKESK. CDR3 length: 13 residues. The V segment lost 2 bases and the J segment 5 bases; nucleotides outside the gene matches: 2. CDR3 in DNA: TGTGCCAGCAGCCAAACGACTAGCGAGACCCAGTACTTC. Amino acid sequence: CASSQTTSETQYF.